This TCR beta chain was recovered during a study of blood T cell repertoires in COVID-19. Whole-study context: Collection of acute and convalescent COVID-19 samples took place in the United States, Italy and Spain. T cells, B-cell-depleted T cells, or PBMCs supplied cDNA or gDNA.

Study processing details: Amplification with reference gene primers provided the estimates of nucleated cell counts. Produced via immunoSEQ multiplex PCR; TCRdb's table is partial and in-frame only. That table is the source of V, J and clone size, and D and trimming were worked out from the DNA. The sample holds 100,000 to 150,000 clones, approximately 87% seen once. Germline V gene sequence: CDR1 SGHNT, CDR2 YYREEE (reference sequence). Germline trimming cut 4 bases from V and 6 bases from J; bases unmatched to any gene: 15. The CDR3 spans 16 residues. The source of this sequence is a woman in her sixties or seventies with acute or convalescent COVID-19. The source material was peripheral blood. This chain links TRBV5-4 with TRBJ1-2, with TRBD1 identical over 7 bases. The CDR3: CASSHGPPTGVNGYTF. The DNA for the CDR3 is TGTGCCAGCAGCCACGGTCCACCTACAGGGGTTAATGGCTACACCTTC.